The sequence of this TCR beta chain was determined in a study of cytomegalovirus exposure and HLA in healthy donors. Study information: Findings of an earlier analysis included around 100 million unique TCR beta sequences from 180 million or so T cells. Study-wide results and caveats: Through in vitro validation, a few CMV-associated chains were shown to be specific for CMV antigens.

To note about this clone: Its cognate antigen is unknown.

Germline-derived CDR1 and CDR2 are SGHNT and YYREEE (reference sequence). V was pared by 3 bases and J by 3 bases, with 6 bases between. The CDR3 totals 12 residues. PCR primers comprised 60 Vbeta and 13 Jbeta primers. Profiling relied on immunoSEQ multiplex PCR, and the TCRdb table lists in-frame clones only, not all of them. The sample lists 85,000 to 100,000 clones, roughly 60% seen once, with 2.3% in the top ten. The source material was PBMCs. This clonotype was obtained from a human donor in good health. The chain has TRBV5-4 and TRBJ1-1, with D uncertain. DNA of the CDR3: TGTGCCAGCAGCTGGGAGGACACTGAAGCTTTCTTT. This sequence encodes CASSWEDTEAFF.